This T cell receptor (beta chain) was captured by sequencing in a study of shared clonotypes between healthy human individuals. The wider study: The donors, two women and a few men, were aged 18 to 49.

Terminally differentiated effector memory CD45RA+ cells were excluded from the naive CD8 cells, which were CD45RO-negative and positively selected for CCR7. Sorted subsets were amplified in replicate PCRs using 200 ng DNA, tens of thousands of T cell genomes. Per the authors' pipeline: Because ImmunoSEQ provided only junction sequences with no quality scores, the filtering differed. Data came from immunoSEQ multiplex PCR; TCRdb stores just in-frame clones and leaves some out. V and J calls and clone size follow that table, whereas D and trimming were derived from the DNA. Among a few hundred thousand clones listed, just under 97% were seen once. The CDR3 extends over 14 amino acids. Germline CDR1 is MGHRA and CDR2 is YSYEKL. V shed 4 bases and J shed 6 bases, with 15 bases lying between them.

This chain uses TRBV4-1 with TRBJ1-1; D call uncertain. This sequence originates from a young woman in good health. The sequenced sample consisted of naive CD8+ T cells sorted from blood. The CDR3 spells CASSPSGGYAEAFF. The CDR3 coding sequence is TGCGCCAGCAGCCCCTCCGGTGGATACGCTGAAGCTTTCTTT.